This record looks at one T cell receptor (beta chain) sequence and its context. Its target is not known. Trimming took 0 bases from V and 10 from J; bases not matched to a gene: 7. The germline CDR1 and CDR2 sequences are SGHRS and YFSETQ. The CDR3 is 15 amino acids. The entry originates in a study of T cells in Graves' hyperthyroidism and ophthalmopathy. Findings and caveats of the study: Also found in blood were most expanded thyroid clonotypes above 0.001. Ophthalmopathy was identified by the model a median around 6.3 months ahead of onset.

Newly diagnosed hyperthyroidism patients aged 18 to 65 years had disease lasting under 2 months. Every diagnosis used clinical symptoms, serum thyroxine and TRAb, thyroid ultrasound and orbital computed tomography. It was RNA transcripts that yielded the amplified TCR beta CDR3 regions. In the first-round RT-PCR of the TCR CDR3, the HTBI primer set was used. TCRdb reprocessed the multiplex PCR reads via MiXCR and lists one record per CDR3 protein. The sample holds 300,000 or so distinct CDR3 sequences, roughly a fifth seen once. The specimen was blood. The chain is built from TRBV5-1 and TRBJ2-1; 10 bases map to TRBD2. This sequence originates from a woman between 45 and 60 years old with Graves' hyperthyroidism. The CDR3 bases are TGCGCCAGCAGCTTGGGTGGGACTAGCGCCTTGGAGCAGTTCTTC. Amino acid sequence: CASSLGGTSALEQFF.